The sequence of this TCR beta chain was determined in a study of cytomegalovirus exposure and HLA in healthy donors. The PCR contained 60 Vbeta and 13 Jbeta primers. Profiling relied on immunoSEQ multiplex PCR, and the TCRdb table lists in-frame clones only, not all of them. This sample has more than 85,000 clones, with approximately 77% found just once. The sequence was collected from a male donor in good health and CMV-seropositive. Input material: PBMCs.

CDR3 in amino acids: CASSVLPGANVLTF. The CDR3 nucleotides read TGTGCCAGCAGCGTACTCCCTGGGGCCAACGTCCTGACTTTC. This sequence joins TRBV9 and TRBJ2-6; D gene uncertain. The V gene's germline CDR1 is SGDLS and CDR2 YYNGEE. Deletions cut 1 base from V and 2 bases from J, with 4 bases between. This CDR3 spans 14 amino acids.